The 10 T cell receptor beta chains reported below all come from one sample, sequenced in a study of blood T cell repertoires in COVID-19 (TCRdb year 2020). The library was obtained by the immunoSEQ multiplex PCR assay. The table comes from immuneACCESS by way of TCRdb, which keeps in-frame sequences with V and J called. Part of the clones is missing from these tables; in studies checked, under half for an unresolved V gene and the rest for unknown reasons. For this sample there are approximately 180,000 clones; about 75% appear just once. The ten largest clones add up to around 24% of the sample. Sequencing used peripheral blood. These TCRs come from a woman in her seventies with acute or convalescent COVID-19.

This chain connects TRBV19 to TRBJ1-5, with no clear D. The germline V gene encodes CDR1 LNHDA and CDR2 SQIVND (reference sequence). Trimming removed 4 bases from V and 6 bases from J, with 16 bases in between. The CDR3 contains 15 residues. In nucleotides, the CDR3 is TGTGCCAGTAGTAATGGACCTCGGGGAGTTCAGCCCCAGCATTTT. It specifies CASSNGPRGVQPQHF.

The rearrangement links TRBV2 to TRBJ2-1; 8 bases are shared with TRBD1. V lost 6 bases and J lost 7; bases outside the gene matches: 8. This CDR3 region has 14 residues. The germline V gene has CDR1 SNHLY and CDR2 FYNNEI. The CDR3 nucleotides read TGTGCCAGCAGGAACCGGGACAGGAAAAATGAGCAGTTCTTC. Translated: CASRNRDRKNEQFF.

The genes are TRBV10-1 and TRBJ2-2; D may be TRBD1 (5 bases). Germline CDR1 reads WNHNN; CDR2 reads SYGVQD (reference sequence). V was pared by 3 bases and J by 5 bases, with 19 bases between. This CDR3 is 17 amino acids long. This chain's CDR3 is CASSDQGRVELTGELFF. The DNA of the CDR3 is TGCGCCAGCAGTGACCAGGGCCGAGTGGAACTTACCGGGGAGCTGTTTTTT.

This clone came up a few times. DNA for the CDR3: TGCGCCAGCAGCCAACCGGGACAGGGGAGGGGAGAGACCCAGTACTTC. It translates to CASSQPGQGRGETQYF. V usage is TRBV4-1 and J usage is TRBJ2-5; 10 bases align to TRBD1. This CDR3 has 16 residues. Trimming took 2 bases from V and 4 from J; bases not matched to a gene: 7. The V gene's germline CDR1 is MGHRA and CDR2 YSYEKL.

The chain recombines TRBV11-2 with TRBJ2-2; TRBD2 aligns across 12 bases. V gave up 4 bases and J gave up 4 bases; unmatched junction bases: 7. Germline loops: CDR1 SGHAT, CDR2 FQNNGV. The CDR3 is 17 residues long. CDR3 DNA: TGTGCCAGCAGCTCCCCGACTAGCGGGAGAAGCACCGGGGAGCTGTTTTTT. Translated, it gives CASSSPTSGRSTGELFF.

In its sample, this clone was seen once. The chain recombines TRBV24-1 with TRBJ1-2, with D hard to call. V lost 2 bases and J 4 bases, leaving 10 bases between the germline ends. Germline loops: CDR1 KGHDR, CDR2 SFDVKD. The CDR3 has 14 amino acids. CDR3 protein: CATSDSDTPYGYTF. The CDR3 DNA follows: TGTGCCACCAGTGATTCAGACACCCCCTATGGCTACACCTTC.

The chain has TRBV30 and TRBJ1-3; no firm D call. The germline V gene encodes CDR1 GTSNPN and CDR2 SVGIG (reference sequence). The CDR3 covers 14 residues. With 6 bases removed from V and 0 bases from J, the gap between germline ends came to 12 bases. DNA for the CDR3: TGTGCCTGCAAGTCAGCGTCCTCTGGAAACACCATATATTTT. It is translated as CACKSASSGNTIYF.

The gene calls are TRBV24-1 and TRBJ1-5; the D is unclear. This CDR3 is built from 14 residues. V lost 9 bases and J lost 7, with 18 bases in between. Per the germline V gene, CDR1 is KGHDR and CDR2 is SFDVKD. In DNA, the CDR3 is TGTGCCACCGGGATTGAGGGTACAGAGCAGCCCCAGCATTTT. Translated: CATGIEGTEQPQHF.

The chain carries TRBV19 and TRBJ2-7; D gene ambiguous. V gave up 8 bases and J gave up 0 bases, with 17 bases separating them. This CDR3 is 15 amino acids long. Per the germline V gene, CDR1 is LNHDA and CDR2 is SQIVND (reference sequence). Written as DNA, the CDR3 is TGTGCCAGTGGCCGTTGGGCGCAGAGCTCCTACGAGCAGTACTTC. It codes for CASGRWAQSSYEQYF.

V usage is TRBV6-2 or TRBV6-3 and J usage is TRBJ2-3; 7 bases align to TRBD1. J was trimmed by 9 bases and V by 2 bases; bases with no gene match: 8. Germline CDR1 MNHEY, CDR2 SVGEGT. The CDR3 runs to 14 residues. In nucleotides, the CDR3 is TGTGCCAGCAGTTACCAACCGGGACAGAGCACGCAGTATTTT. Protein sequence: CASSYQPGQSTQYF.